This T cell receptor (beta chain) is drawn from a study of cytomegalovirus exposure and HLA in healthy donors. General study findings and limits: By a later analysis, the bulk of CMV-associated TCR beta chains appeared HLA-restricted. It was in a later analysis that TCR association rates were seen to vary by HLA locus, highest for DRB1 and lowest for HLA-C. Common viral pathogens seemed to be connected with several of the most significant clusters, according to a later analysis. For most subjects, TCR beta sequences were reported to predict HLA-A and HLA-B alleles with accuracy.

Comments on this clone: Its antigen is undetermined.

V was clipped by 3 bases and J by 4 bases, with 8 bases between them. CDR3 length: 13 residues. CDR1 is SGHTA and CDR2 is FQGNSA in the germline V gene. Both 60 Vbeta primers and 13 Jbeta primers went into the PCR. Profiled with immunoSEQ multiplex PCR; TCRdb holds only in-frame clones, not every one. The data contain over 100,000 clones, about 76% of them singletons. V gene TRBV7-2 combines with J gene TRBJ2-3, with a weak D call TRBD1 (6 bases). The source is a man younger than 45 in good health and CMV-seropositive. Sample: PBMCs. The CDR3 loop reads CASSFKGADTQYF. CDR3 sequence (DNA): TGTGCCAGCAGCTTTAAGGGGGCAGATACGCAGTATTTT.